This T cell receptor (beta chain) was found in a study of cytomegalovirus exposure and HLA in healthy donors. Study observations and caveats: Within an earlier analysis, most TCR beta V segments proved productive either about 90% or about 30% of the time. Later analysis demonstrated an association between a missense DCLRE1C variant and TCR beta V- and J-gene trimming. Reports described diagnosis of cytomegalovirus status by the classifier as highly specific and sensitive.

Primers for the PCR totalled 60 Vbeta and 13 Jbeta. Sequencing used immunoSEQ multiplex PCR; TCRdb keeps in-frame clones, though not all of them. The table shows under 200,000 clones, with 78% occurring only once. This CDR3 spans 11 amino acids. Deletions cut 5 bases from V and 7 bases from J, with 8 bases between. Germline V gene lookup returns CDR1 SEHNR and CDR2 FQNEAQ (reference sequence). A single count supports this clone. Its antigen is not identified. The chain joins TRBV7-9 to TRBJ1-1; D may be TRBD1 (5 bases). The receptor's source is a woman aged 40 to 50 in good health and CMV-seropositive. Sequencing was done on a sample of PBMCs. For the CDR3, the DNA is TGTGCCAGCAGCCTGACAGATGAAGCTTTCTTT. As protein: CASSLTDEAFF. The whole variable domain, filled in from reference TRBV7-9 and TRBJ1-1, reads DTGVSQNPRHKITKRGQNVTFRCDPISEHNRLYWYRQTLGQGPEFLTYFQNEAQLEKSRLLSDRFSAERPKGSFSTLEIQRTEQGDSAMYLCASSLTDEAFFGQGTRLTVV.